The clone carrying this TCR beta chain was picked up a small number of times. Its specificity is unknown. This sample was included in a study of T cell repertoires in aging, cancer and after chemotherapy. In the study overall: Donors were grouped into six age bands spanning 30 or younger through 70 or older. Study-wide findings and caveats: These repertoire data do not allow conclusions about immunological memory after chemotherapy.

TRB rearrangements spanning V, D and J were amplified using mixed TRB-A/B primers. In TCRdb, the multiplex PCR reads were re-called with MiXCR into one record per CDR3 protein. Here the sample spans about 2,200 distinct CDR3 sequences, 35% to 40% being singletons. Peripheral blood genomic DNA, not sorted cells or RNA, was the template. The CDR3 spans 14 residues. Germline V gives CDR1 MNHEY, CDR2 SVGEGT. Trimming shortened V by 4 bases and J by 5 bases, and 14 bases separated the two germline ends. The chain uses TRBV6-2 or TRBV6-3 and TRBJ2-5; D unclear. The clonotype comes from a human donor with a solid tumor. The sequencing sample was made of blood. The CDR3 DNA follows: TGTGCCAGCAGTTCCACAGAGATCAGGGAGACCCAGTACTTC. Protein product: CASSSTEIRETQYF.